This T cell receptor beta chain was found in a study of blood T cell repertoires in COVID-19. Study-wide background: In each case, the material was cDNA or gDNA derived from T cells, B-cell-depleted T cells, or PBMCs.

Libraries were prepared by immunoSEQ multiplex PCR; TCRdb keeps only in-frame clonotypes and omits some of them. Altogether more than 100,000 clones are present, 87% being singletons, with the ten largest covering about 6.3%. The CDR3 runs to 15 residues. V lost 4 bases to trimming and J lost 3 bases, with 11 bases between them. Germline lookup yields CDR1 SGHDT and CDR2 YYEEEE. Sequencing input: peripheral blood. V and J are TRBV5-6 and TRBJ2-6, with a weak D call TRBD2 (5 bases). The TCR originated in a human donor in a cohort sampled during active COVID-19. CDR3: CASSPAGGGANVLTF. The DNA of the CDR3 is TGTGCCAGCAGCCCGGCGGGTGGTGGGGCCAACGTCCTGACTTTC.